The 3 T cell receptor beta chains presented below share a single source sample, sequenced in a study of response to subunit inactivated influenza vaccine (dated by TCRdb to the late 2010s). The receptor library was made with RT-PCR. The sequencing machine was an Illumina HiSeq 2500. TCRdb passed the public sequencing reads through fastp at Q25 and MiXCR, retaining productive beta sequences. Each CDR3 protein gets just one entry, which takes the most common genes and DNA from the rows behind it. The sample data list approximately 520,000 distinct CDR3 sequences, and approximately 17% of these were observed just once. The ten most abundant clones make up around 3% of the sample. Source: CD4+ T cells sorted from PBMCs, taken less than 30 months after vaccination. These TCRs come from a man aged 50 to 69 who received an inactivated influenza vaccine. Donor details come from another sample of the same person, matched by shared clones.

The chain recombines TRBV6-5 with TRBJ2-6; D gene uncertain. Trimming cost V 2 bases and J 4 bases, with 6 bases left between them. There are 14 residues in the CDR3. Germline assignment: CDR1 MNHEY and CDR2 SVGAGI. DNA for the CDR3: TGTGCCAGCAGTTACGAACCCGGGGCCAACGTCCTGACTTTC. Encoded protein: CASSYEPGANVLTF.

V gene TRBV12-3 or TRBV12-4 combines with J gene TRBJ2-1, with D tentatively TRBD1 or TRBD2 (5 bases each). Trimming shortened V by 5 bases and J by 0 bases, and 17 bases separated the two germline ends. CDR3 length: 17 amino acids. The chain's CDR3 is CASSGGSQTHSYNEQFF. The CDR3 nucleotides read TGTGCCAGCAGTGGGGGTAGCCAGACCCACTCCTACAATGAGCAGTTCTTC.

The V gene is TRBV9, the J gene TRBJ2-1, with TRBD2 as a possible D gene (6 bases). The CDR3 contains 16 residues. From germline, CDR1 is SGDLS and CDR2 YYNGEE. V was clipped by 0 bases and J by 3 bases, with 13 bases between them. CDR3 nucleotides: TGTGCCAGCAGCGTAGTGGCGGGGAACCACTACAATGAGCAGTTCTTC. It translates to CASSVVAGNHYNEQFF.